These T cell receptor beta chains were read from a single sample in a study of blood T cells in healthy people across ages. A single record per CDR3 protein comes from TCRdb applying MiXCR to the 5' RACE reads. This table holds 1.5 million to 2 million distinct CDR3 sequences, about two fifths found once. Sequencing was carried out using blood. The receptors come from a human donor in good health. CDR3s include the opening cysteine and the closing phenylalanine or tryptophan. Each record gives: D gene, V gene, J gene, clone size, CDR3 DNA, CDR3 protein. D genes are given only for firm matches. Size is stated for part of the rows, as once, few or many counts, or as a class when the clone is expanded.

D: .; V: TRBV6-1; J: TRBJ2-7; size: once; DNA: TGTGCCAGCAGTGAAGCCGGGACGCACGAGCAGTACTTC; CDR3: CASSEAGTHEQYF
D: .; V: TRBV5-6; J: TRBJ1-2; size: .; DNA: TGTGCCAGCAGCCGCCCCGAGGACGTCGGCTACACCTTC; CDR3: CASSRPEDVGYTF
D: .; V: TRBV4-3; J: TRBJ2-7; size: .; DNA: TGCGCCAGCAGCCACACGTGGGGCGGCGTGTACGAGCAGTACTTC; CDR3: CASSHTWGGVYEQYF
D: TRBD1; V: TRBV6-5; J: TRBJ2-7; size: few; DNA: TGTGCCAGCAGTTACGGGACAGGAATATCCTACGAGCAGTACTTC; CDR3: CASSYGTGISYEQYF
D: TRBD1; V: TRBV4-3; J: TRBJ2-7; size: .; DNA: TGCGCCAGCAGCCAACGCGCTGGGACAGGGGATATCTACGAGCAGTACTTC; CDR3: CASSQRAGTGDIYEQYF
D: .; V: TRBV20-1; J: TRBJ1-5; size: .; DNA: TGCAGTGCTATTGCGGACGCAGATCAGCCCCAGCATTTT; CDR3: CSAIADADQPQHF
D: .; V: TRBV6-1; J: TRBJ2-1; size: once; DNA: TGTGCCAGCAGGAGCCAGGCGGGTTACAATGAGCAGTTCTTC; CDR3: CASRSQAGYNEQFF
D: .; V: TRBV5-1; J: TRBJ1-1; size: many; DNA: TGCGCCAGCAGCTTGGCCGGGGAGAACACTGAAGCTTTCTTT; CDR3: CASSLAGENTEAFF
D: .; V: TRBV6-5; J: TRBJ2-7; size: .; DNA: TGTGCCAGCAGCCGAGGGGGGTTACTTACCTACGAGCAGTACTTC; CDR3: CASSRGGLLTYEQYF
D: .; V: TRBV29-1; J: TRBJ1-2; size: .; DNA: TGCAGCGTTGAAGGGGGGGGAAAGAGTCTTGGCTACACCTTC; CDR3: CSVEGGGKSLGYTF
D: .; V: TRBV5-6; J: TRBJ1-6; size: .; DNA: TGTGCCAGCAACCTTTTGGGAGTTAATTCACCCCTCCACTTT; CDR3: CASNLLGVNSPLHF
D: .; V: TRBV7-9; J: TRBJ2-5; size: .; DNA: TGTGCCAGCAGCTCCATCCGTGAGGTCGTGGAGACCCAGTACTTC; CDR3: CASSSIREVVETQYF
D: TRBD1; V: TRBV20-1; J: TRBJ2-1; size: few; DNA: TGCAGTGCTAGAGACGCCGGGACAGTTTACAATGAGCAGTTCTTC; CDR3: CSARDAGTVYNEQFF
D: TRBD1; V: TRBV2; J: TRBJ2-5; size: .; DNA: TGTGCCAGCAGTAGACAACAGGGGGCCCAAGAGGCCCAGTACTTC; CDR3: CASSRQQGAQEAQYF
D: .; V: TRBV12-5; J: TRBJ2-3; size: .; DNA: TGTGCTAGTGGATTTGGTACGGAACACGCCAGCACAGATACGCAGTATTTT; CDR3: CASGFGTEHASTDTQYF
D: .; V: TRBV11-3; J: TRBJ2-5; size: .; DNA: TGTGCCAGCAGCTTCCTACTAGGTGCCGCAGAGACCCAGTACTTC; CDR3: CASSFLLGAAETQYF
D: .; V: TRBV20-1; J: TRBJ2-7; size: few; DNA: TGCAGTGCTAGAGATTGCCCTGTGCAGTACTTC; CDR3: CSARDCPVQYF
D: TRBD2; V: TRBV4-1; J: TRBJ2-7; size: .; DNA: TGCGCCACCAGAAGACTAGCGGGGGGGCTAGGGGAGCAGTACTTC; CDR3: CATRRLAGGLGEQYF
D: TRBD1; V: TRBV29-1; J: TRBJ2-5; size: few; DNA: TGCAGCGTTGTACCGGGACAGCAAGAATTCCAAGAGACCCAGTACTTC; CDR3: CSVVPGQQEFQETQYF
D: .; V: TRBV5-1; J: TRBJ1-4; size: .; DNA: TGCGCCAGCAGCCCGGGACCTGTTGCAACTAATGAAAAACTGTTTTTT; CDR3: CASSPGPVATNEKLFF
D: TRBD2; V: TRBV7-9; J: TRBJ2-5; size: .; DNA: TGTGCCAGCAGCCTTAGCGGGGGTCCAGAAGAGACCCAGTACTTC; CDR3: CASSLSGGPEETQYF
D: .; V: TRBV28; J: TRBJ1-2; size: few; DNA: TGTGCCAGCAGCACCGGACCATATACCTATGGCTACACCTTC; CDR3: CASSTGPYTYGYTF
D: .; V: TRBV12-3/TRBV12-4; J: TRBJ2-1; size: many; DNA: TGTGCCAGCAGTTTAGTCTCAGACAATGAGCAGTTCTTC; CDR3: CASSLVSDNEQFF